The rows below give T cell receptor beta chains drawn from one sample of a study of blood T cells in healthy people across ages. Each CDR3 protein is one row after TCRdb ran MiXCR on the 5' RACE reads. The sample lists more than 800,000 distinct CDR3 sequences, under 55% seen once, with under 20% in the top ten. Sample: blood. These TCRs come from a woman aged 55-70 years in good health. Both conserved end residues are part of each CDR3. D genes are given only for firm matches. The size of a clone is reported for some rows only, either as once, few or many, or as a class for expanded clones.

>-|TRBV4-2|TRBJ1-5|-
TGTGCCAGCAGCCAAGATCAAGCGAGCAATCAGCCCCAGCATTTT
CASSQDQASNQPQHF
>-|TRBV6-1|TRBJ2-3|-
TGTGCCAGCAGTGAAGCGGAGTGGAGGACGCAGTATTTT
CASSEAEWRTQYF
>TRBD2|TRBV7-2|TRBJ2-3|-
TGTGCCAGCAGCCAAGCGGGAGGCGTGGATACGCAGTATTTT
CASSQAGGVDTQYF
>TRBD1|TRBV6-6|TRBJ2-7|many
TGTGCCAGTACGGCCGGGACAGCCAACACCTACGAGCAGTACTTC
CASTAGTANTYEQYF
>TRBD1|TRBV14|TRBJ2-2|few
TGTGCCAGCAACTACAGGGGAAGGACCGGGGAGCTGTTTTTT
CASNYRGRTGELFF
>-|TRBV28|TRBJ2-3|-
TGTGCCAGCAGTCCCGGACTTAATTTCGCAGATACGCAGTATTTT
CASSPGLNFADTQYF
>TRBD1|TRBV20-1|TRBJ2-1|few
TGCAGTGCTTCCCGGGACAGGGTAGGTGAGCAGTTCTTC
CSASRDRVGEQFF
>TRBD1|TRBV7-9|TRBJ2-7|few
TGTGCCAGCAGCGAAACGGGACAGGGTGCGTACGAGCAGTACTTC
CASSETGQGAYEQYF
>-|TRBV5-5|TRBJ1-1|-
TGTGCCAGCAGCTTGGTCGGCAGGGAAGCTTTCTTT
CASSLVGREAFF
>-|TRBV5-1|TRBJ2-7|many
TGCGCCAGCAGCTCCCTTGGGAGAGCCTACGAGCAGTACTTC
CASSSLGRAYEQYF
>-|TRBV10-3|TRBJ2-7|-
TGTGCCGTGCGGGATTTTCACGAGCAGTACTTC
CAVRDFHEQYF
>TRBD1|TRBV10-1|TRBJ2-7|few
TGCGCCAGCAGTGAGGCGGACAGGGTCCACGAGCAGTACTTC
CASSEADRVHEQYF
>-|TRBV4-3|TRBJ2-5|-
TGCGCCAGCAGCCCATTTGACTGGGGTGAGCAGTACTTC
CASSPFDWGEQYF
>-|TRBV27|TRBJ2-3|-
TGTGCCAGCAGTTTACGACGGGCTCTCACAGATACGCAGTATTTT
CASSLRRALTDTQYF
>-|TRBV3-1|TRBJ2-4|few
TGTGCCAGCAGCCCGTTGACAGGCCCTACAGTAGCCAAAAACATTCAGTACTTC
CASSPLTGPTVAKNIQYF
>-|TRBV5-1|TRBJ2-1|-
TGCGCCAGCCGACGTTCAGGCGCGAATGAGCAGTTCTTC
CASRRSGANEQFF
>-|TRBV3-1|TRBJ2-6|-
TGTGCCAGCACTGCTGGGTGGGCCAACGTCCTGACTTTC
CASTAGWANVLTF
>TRBD2|TRBV6-1|TRBJ2-7|-
TGTGCCAGCAGTGAAAGACGGCGGGAGATTACCTACGAGCAGTACTTC
CASSERRREITYEQYF
>-|TRBV11-2|TRBJ2-7|-
TGTGCCAGCAGCTTAGGGGTGGGGGCTAGCGGCTCCTACGAGCAGTACTTC
CASSLGVGASGSYEQYF